The clone carrying this TCR beta chain was detected only a few times. Its antigen is undetermined. The TCRbeta library incorporated unique molecular identifiers. TCRdb reprocessed the PCR reads with MiXCR, giving one entry per CDR3 protein. The sample carries about 830,000 distinct CDR3 sequences, about 16% recorded once. This entry belongs to a study of T-cell reconstitution after alpha-beta-depleted transplantation in children. Study results and caveats: One year post-transplant, T-cell counts and diversity were largely derived from T cells produced anew. Recipient T cells and thymic progenitors that survived were the source of the high TCRbeta diversity seen at day 60 in some patients. Several hundred expanded graft clones reportedly gave rise to the alpha-beta T cells present about two months after transplant.

This CDR3 comprises 15 residues. The V gene's germline CDR1 is DFQATT and CDR2 SNEGSKA (reference sequence). V dropped 2 bases and J dropped 8 bases, with 16 bases sitting between them. This clonotype was sampled from a male patient aged 10 to 17 who had a stem cell transplant for acute lymphoblastic leukemia, so the T cells may come from the graft donor. V is TRBV20-1 and J is TRBJ1-6; D remains unclear. The sequencing used PBMCs, mostly from graft donor cells, collected 360 days after TCRalphabeta/CD19-depleted stem cell transplant. CDR3 DNA sequence: TGCAGTGCTAGAAGGAGGGAATGGTTGTATTCACCCCTCCACTTT. Residues: CSARRREWLYSPLHF.